The 15 T cell receptor beta chains in this list originate from one sample, sequenced in a study of regulatory T cells in long-lasting Graves disease (dated by TCRdb to about 2021). The sample's time point label is to be understood as: persistent/refractory GD, antithyroid drugs over 5 years with positive TRAb. For both TCR sequencing and RNA sequencing, RNA was extracted from PBMCs in TRIzol. Library preparation used multiplex PCR. Sequencing was carried out with an Illumina HiSeq 4000. To build TCR beta libraries, CDR3 regions were amplified by Arm-PCR using iRepertoire HTBI primers. Using fastp at Q25 and MiXCR, TCRdb reprocessed the public reads and kept productive beta chains. Every entry covers one CDR3 protein and lists the most common genes and DNA from its rows. In all, the sample holds 400,000 to 600,000 distinct CDR3 sequences, and roughly a fifth of those were seen once. 6.5% to 9% of the sample is in the top ten clones.

The specimen was peripheral blood mononuclear cells (PBMCs), collected when the disease was refractory, from a patient treated with antithyroid drugs. The receptors shown here come from a female donor with Graves disease.

This clonotype was recorded at least ten times. CDR3 in DNA: TGTGCCAGCAGTTTATCAGGGGGTAATTCACCCCTCCACTTT. Its translation is CASSLSGGNSPLHF. The chain recombines TRBV12-3 or TRBV12-4 with TRBJ1-6; TRBD1 aligns across 7 bases. CDR3 length equals 14 residues. Losses at the gene ends were 2 bases for V and 6 bases for J; bases not matched to a gene: 1.

This chain connects TRBV12-3 or TRBV12-4 to TRBJ2-2; D might be TRBD2 (6 bases). Trimming stripped 2 bases from V and 3 bases from J, with 13 bases between. This CDR3 region has 16 residues. CDR3 residues: CASSLSGRGDTGELFF. Here the CDR3 DNA reads TGTGCCAGCAGTTTATCTGGGCGGGGAGACACCGGGGAGCTGTTTTTT.

Details on this clonotype: A much larger clone differs by one base, so this may be a read error. This chain joins TRBV3-1 and TRBJ1-2; D might be TRBD1 (6 bases). Per the germline V gene, CDR1 is LGHDT and CDR2 is YNNKEL (reference sequence). The CDR3 has 14 amino acids. This CDR3 reads CASSPNDRNYGYIF. The CDR3 DNA reads as TGTGCCAGCAGCCCGAACGACAGGAACTATGGCTACATCTTC.

This clonotype was seen ten or more times. CDR3 in DNA: TGTGCCAGCAAAATCAATTCGGTTGTCTATGGCTACACCTTC. Translating gives CASKINSVVYGYTF. This rearrangement joins TRBV28 to TRBJ1-2, with unresolved D. Germline V lookup: CDR1 MDHEN, CDR2 SYDVKM. V lost 7 bases and J lost 4, with 16 bases in between. CDR3 length equals 14 residues.

This clonotype was counted many times. The chain has TRBV28 and TRBJ2-7, with 10 bases identical to TRBD1. Trimming took 11 bases from V and 5 from J; bases not matched to a gene: 9. The CDR3 runs 13 residues. Germline values: CDR1 MDHEN, CDR2 SYDVKM. CDR3 residues: CAHTGQGWDEQYF. As DNA, the CDR3 is TGTGCCCATACGGGACAGGGGTGGGACGAGCAGTACTTC.

This clonotype was seen many times. The chain recombines TRBV10-3 with TRBJ1-2, with 7 nucleotides matching TRBD1. Germline V gene lookup returns CDR1 ENHRY and CDR2 SYGVKD. The CDR3 spans 15 residues. The ends lost 1 base at V and 6 bases at J; junction bases unmatched: 8. The CDR3 DNA follows: TGTGCCATCAGTGAGTTGGGGACAGCACTGGATGGCTACACCTTC. Translating it yields CAISELGTALDGYTF.

This clonotype showed up many times. The chain employs TRBV3-1 and TRBJ2-2, with D maybe TRBD1 (6 bases). The CDR3 contains 15 residues. V dropped 4 bases and J dropped 5 bases, with 14 bases sitting between them. CDR1 is LGHDT, CDR2 YNNKEL, per germline (reference sequence). The CDR3 is CASSLPLTGTGELFF. The CDR3 nucleotides are TGTGCCAGCAGCCTCCCACTCACAGGGACCGGGGAGCTGTTTTTT.

This clonotype was seen only once. CDR3 residues: CASSVEELGYGYTF. DNA of the CDR3: TGTGCCAGCAGCGTAGAGGAGTTGGGGTATGGCTACACCTTC. The chain has TRBV9 and TRBJ1-2; D not certain. Trimming stripped 0 bases from V and 5 bases from J, with 11 bases between. This CDR3 has 14 residues. Germline CDR1 reads SGDLS; CDR2 reads YYNGEE.

This clonotype was observed a handful of times. The V gene is TRBV27, the J gene TRBJ2-5; 7 nucleotides align to TRBD2. Per germline, CDR1 MNHEY and CDR2 SMNVEV (reference sequence). The CDR3 runs to 17 residues. V was clipped by 0 bases and J by 2 bases; unmatched bases: 9. CDR3 amino acids: CASSLSWASGLQETQYF. In DNA form, the CDR3 reads TGTGCCAGCAGTTTATCGTGGGCTAGCGGTCTACAAGAGACCCAGTACTTC.

This clonotype was counted only a few times. A read error may explain this, as a much larger clone is one base away. This chain uses TRBV28 with TRBJ1-3; TRBD1 matches 7 bases. The J segment lost 3 bases and the V segment lost 4 bases, leaving 9 bases of the junction unmatched. This CDR3 has 16 amino acids. CDR1 and CDR2 (germline): MDHEN, SYDVKM. Here the CDR3 DNA reads TGTGCCAGCAGTTCCATGACAGGGTTGGGTGGAAACACCATATATTTT. Residues: CASSSMTGLGGNTIYF. The whole variable domain, remainder taken from reference TRBV28 and TRBJ1-3, is DVKVTQSSRYLVKRTGEKVFLECVQDMDHENMFWYRQDPGLGLRLIYFSYDVKMKEKGDIPEGYSVSREKKERFSLILESASTNQTSMYLCASSSMTGLGGNTIYFGEGSWLTVV.

Comments on this clonotype: Sequence at one end of the junction differs from germline and may be a read error. The genes are TRBV5-1 and TRBJ2-1, with 8 bases that match TRBD1. The CDR3 spans 15 residues. The germline V gene encodes CDR1 SGHRS and CDR2 YFSETQ. The CDR3 nucleotides read TGTGCCAGCATCAGCGCGTCGGACAGGGACAATGAGCAGTTCTTC. Its protein product is CASISASDRDNEQFF.

To note about this clonotype: This sequence may be a read error, since a much larger clone differs from it by one base. The V call is TRBV29-1, the J call TRBJ1-2; weak D call: TRBD1 (5 bases). The V gene lost 5 bases and the J gene lost 2 bases, with 12 bases spanning the gap. The germline V gene has CDR1 SQVTM and CDR2 ANQGSEA. CDR3 length: 13 residues. CDR3 coding DNA: TGCAGCGTTTTTGGGACCGTGAACTATGGCTACACCTTC. It translates to CSVFGTVNYGYTF.

This clonotype came up many times. The gene calls are TRBV15 and TRBJ1-2; perhaps TRBD1 as D (6 bases). There are 16 residues in the CDR3. Trimming took off 2 bases at V and 3 bases at J, with 16 bases between the two ends. Germline lookup yields CDR1 LNHNV and CDR2 YYDKDF (reference sequence). CDR3 sequence reads: CATSRSGTFWDYGYTF. The CDR3 DNA follows: TGTGCCACCAGCAGATCGGGGACATTCTGGGACTATGGCTACACCTTC.

This clonotype was observed a single time. The rearrangement joins TRBV5-1 to TRBJ1-4; D not resolved. Germline loops: CDR1 SGHRS, CDR2 YFSETQ. The CDR3 consists of 13 residues. Deletions cut 4 bases from V and 7 bases from J, with 11 bases between. CDR3 residues: CASSQTSGEKLFF. CDR3 nucleotide sequence: TGCGCCAGCAGCCAAACAAGCGGTGAAAAACTGTTTTTT.

This clonotype was found a few times. The chain carries TRBV28 and TRBJ2-1; 7 bases fit TRBD2. Per germline, CDR1 MDHEN and CDR2 SYDVKM. This CDR3 has 17 residues. The J segment lost 2 bases and the V segment lost 6 bases, leaving 13 bases of the junction unmatched. The CDR3 nucleotides are TGTGCCAGCAGCTCACCCCTGGGGCGGGAGCCCTACAATGAGCAGTTCTTC. This sequence encodes CASSSPLGREPYNEQFF. The full variable domain, with the rest looked up from reference TRBV28 and TRBJ2-1, is DVKVTQSSRYLVKRTGEKVFLECVQDMDHENMFWYRQDPGLGLRLIYFSYDVKMKEKGDIPEGYSVSREKKERFSLILESASTNQTSMYLCASSSPLGREPYNEQFFGPGTRLTVL.